This T cell receptor (beta chain) is drawn from a study of identical twins. TCRdb reanalysed the 5' RACE reads using MiXCR and keeps one entry per CDR3 protein. The sample holds 1,800,000 or so distinct CDR3 sequences, less than 40% seen once. CDR1 and CDR2 (germline): SGDLS, YYNGEE. CDR3 length equals 15 residues. The receptor was isolated from a newborn girl in good health. This chain uses TRBV9 with TRBJ2-5, with TRBD1 matching 10 bases. The assigned J gene may be wrong: the sequence end matches TRBJ2-7 better. The specimen was cord blood. Here the CDR3 DNA reads TGTGCCAGCAGCGTAGGTCAGGGACAGGGGACCGAGCAGTACTTC. It yields the protein CASSVGQGQGTEQYF.